Listed here are 30 T cell receptor beta chains from one sample, sequenced in a study of T-cell reconstitution after alpha-beta-depleted transplantation in children. Preparation of the TCRbeta library used unique molecular identifiers. One entry per CDR3 protein, called by TCRdb with MiXCR from the PCR reads. The sample includes about 640,000 distinct CDR3 sequences, around 17% of them seen just once. Sequences were derived from PBMCs from the stem cell graft donor, sampled from the stem cell graft. The receptors derive from a human donor who donated a stem cell graft to a child with acute myeloid leukemia.

Ten or more counts support this clonotype. V is TRBV29-1 and J is TRBJ1-2; no clear D. Germline V gene sequence: CDR1 SQVTM, CDR2 ANQGSEA. V lost 4 bases to trimming and J lost 1 base, with 16 bases between them. The CDR3 is 15 amino acids. The CDR3 coding sequence is TGCAGCGTTGGTTTGCGGCAGAGCGTTAACTATGGCTACACCTTC. Translated, it gives CSVGLRQSVNYGYTF.

This clonotype was detected only a few times. The chain has TRBV21-1 and TRBJ2-1; the table's D call, TRBD2, has no DNA check behind it. TRBV21-1 is a known pseudogene. This CDR3 has 11 residues. The CDR3, as DNA: TGTGCCAGCAGGGGCCATAATGAGCAGTTCTTC. This encodes CASRGHNEQFF.

The chain couples TRBV12-3 or TRBV12-4 to TRBJ2-5, with 8 positions matching TRBD1. This CDR3 comprises 14 residues. V lost 10 bases and J lost 14; bases outside the gene matches: 21. The DNA of the CDR3 is TGTGCCACCAAACGTCGGACAGGGCTCGTCCCAATCTACTTC. This sequence encodes CATKRRTGLVPIYF.

This chain uses TRBV15 with TRBJ1-5, with a possible D match to TRBD1 (6 bases). The CDR3 is 15 amino acids. Germline loops: CDR1 LNHNV, CDR2 YYDKDF (reference sequence). V was shortened by 0 bases and J by 8 bases, with 14 bases between the two germline ends. CDR3 loop: CATSRDGGRSEPQHF. DNA for the CDR3: TGTGCCACCAGCAGAGATGGGGGGCGGTCGGAGCCCCAGCATTTT. Supplemented by reference TRBV15 and TRBJ1-5, the full variable domain reads DAMVIQNPRYQVTQFGKPVTLSCSQTLNHNVMYWYQQKSSQAPKLLFHYYDKDFNNEADTPDNFQSRRPNTSFCFLDIRSPGLGDTAMYLCATSRDGGRSEPQHFGDGTRLSIL.

This clonotype was detected a few times. J is TRBJ2-2 and V is TRBV7-9, with no clear D. The length of the CDR3 is 16 residues. Germline V gene data show CDR1 as SEHNR and CDR2 as FQNEAQ (reference sequence). The ends were cut back, 1 base at V and 6 bases at J, with 15 bases in the middle. The chain's CDR3 is CASSLEVTRVPGELFF. Here the CDR3 DNA reads TGTGCCAGCAGCTTAGAGGTTACAAGGGTGCCCGGGGAGCTGTTTTTT.

The gene calls are TRBV6-5 and TRBJ1-2; 7 bases line up with TRBD1. CDR3 length: 16 residues. With 0 bases clipped from V and 4 bases from J, the junction kept 8 bases outside the gene matches. Looked up from germline, CDR1 is MNHEY and CDR2 is SVGAGI. The CDR3 nucleotides are TGTGCCAGCAGTTACTCTGGGCAGGGGGTTGGCTATGGCTACACCTTC. It codes for CASSYSGQGVGYGYTF.

The rearrangement joins TRBV9 to TRBJ1-1; 8 bases match TRBD1. V lost 1 base, J lost 4 bases, and 9 bases stayed unmatched. From germline, CDR1 is SGDLS and CDR2 YYNGEE. The CDR3 is made up of 16 amino acids. The chain's CDR3 is CASSVRQGLWGTEAFF. The CDR3 region has the DNA TGTGCCAGCAGCGTAAGACAGGGGCTATGGGGCACTGAAGCTTTCTTT. Full variable domain (rest looked up from reference TRBV9 and TRBJ1-1): DSGVTQTPKHLITATGQRVTLRCSPRSGDLSVYWYQQSLDQGLQFLIQYYNGEERAKGNILERFSAQQFPDLHSELNLSSLELGDSALYFCASSVRQGLWGTEAFFGQGTRLTVV.

Many counts were recorded for this clonotype. The chain couples TRBV20-1 to TRBJ1-5; 8 positions agree with TRBD1. The V and J ends lost 0 bases and 6 bases, in that order; junction bases with no gene match: 1. The CDR3 extends over 13 amino acids. CDR1 DFQATT and CDR2 SNEGSKA come from the germline V gene (reference sequence). The CDR3 DNA follows: TGCAGTGCTAGAGAAACAGGGGGTCAGCCCCAGCATTTT. Its translation: CSARETGGQPQHF.

This clonotype was detected a few times. The J gene is TRBJ1-1, the V gene TRBV20-1; D ambiguous. CDR1 is DFQATT and CDR2 is SNEGSKA in the germline V gene (reference sequence). This CDR3 spans 15 amino acids. Trimming left V 4 bases short and J 0 bases short, with 15 bases between. For the CDR3, the DNA is TGCAGTGCTAAGGGATACGGCAACATGAACACTGAAGCTTTCTTT. As protein: CSAKGYGNMNTEAFF.

The chain employs TRBV6-5 and TRBJ2-1; 8 bases align to TRBD2. Germline V lookup: CDR1 MNHEY, CDR2 SVGAGI. V lost 0 bases to trimming and J lost 5 bases; unmatched junction nucleotides: 15. The CDR3 has 19 amino acids. The CDR3 sequence: CASSYSEQRGLGGHNEQFF. Written as DNA, the CDR3 is TGTGCCAGCAGTTACTCGGAACAGAGGGGACTAGGGGGGCACAATGAGCAGTTCTTC.

This clonotype was recorded many times. The gene calls are TRBV4-3 and TRBJ1-2; TRBD1 is a possible D gene (5 bases). Trimming removed 5 bases from V and 6 bases from J, with 19 bases in between. The CDR3 covers 15 residues. CDR1 is LGHNA, CDR2 YSLEER, per germline. Here the CDR3 DNA reads TGCGCCAGCAGCGAATCAATTTTAGGGGAACATGGCTACACCTTC. It translates to CASSESILGEHGYTF.

This clonotype was found a few times. The chain is built from TRBV5-6 and TRBJ2-1; D is possibly TRBD1 (5 bases). In germline, CDR1 is SGHDT, CDR2 YYEEEE. The V end lost 0 bases, the J end lost 7 bases, and 17 bases lay between the germline ends. This CDR3 is built from 16 residues. As DNA, the CDR3 is TGTGCCAGCAGCTTGGGGGTGCGGCAGGGTCAGAATGAGCAGTTCTTC. Translated: CASSLGVRQGQNEQFF.

The chain is built from TRBV5-6 and TRBJ2-7; D remains ambiguous. The V end lost 4 bases, the J end lost 6 bases, and 14 bases lay between the germline ends. Germline V gene data show CDR1 as SGHDT and CDR2 as YYEEEE. The CDR3 spans 13 residues. The chain's CDR3 is CASSPFPGGEQYF. CDR3 DNA: TGTGCCAGCAGCCCCTTCCCCGGCGGCGAGCAGTACTTC.

The chain has TRBV12-3 or TRBV12-4 and TRBJ2-1; TRBD2 matches at 8 bases. V dropped 2 bases and J dropped 3; count of bases not matched to a gene: 12. CDR3 length: 18 residues. The CDR3 DNA reads TGTGCCAGCAGTTTAAGTATGCCGCGGGGGGTTTTCTACAATGAGCAGTTCTTC. Translating gives CASSLSMPRGVFYNEQFF.

This clonotype was detected many times. This chain uses TRBV29-1 with TRBJ2-1; 9 bases match TRBD1. This CDR3 is 15 amino acids long. The V gene's germline CDR1 is SQVTM and CDR2 ANQGSEA. V was pared by 3 bases and J by 4 bases, with 7 bases of the junction left unmatched. The CDR3: CSVDGRTGDYNEQFF. The CDR3 DNA is TGCAGCGTTGACGGCCGGACAGGGGATTACAATGAGCAGTTCTTC.

V is TRBV7-9 and J is TRBJ1-2; D is possibly TRBD1 (5 bases). Deletions cut 5 bases from V and 6 bases from J, with 16 bases between. The CDR3 has 14 amino acids. Germline V gene lookup returns CDR1 SEHNR and CDR2 FQNEAQ (reference sequence). The CDR3 region has the DNA TGTGCCAGCAGCCTTGGGACTGGGGCTCATGGCTACACCTTC. Translation: CASSLGTGAHGYTF.

This clonotype was recorded at least ten times. The J gene is TRBJ1-1, the V gene TRBV20-1; D unresolved. Germline V gene sequence: CDR1 DFQATT, CDR2 SNEGSKA (reference sequence). CDR3 length: 13 residues. V lost 5 bases, J lost 5 bases, and 15 bases lay in between. CDR3: CSAGPPLGTEAFF. CDR3 in DNA: TGCAGTGCTGGACCCCCCCTGGGGACTGAAGCTTTCTTT.

The chain links TRBV7-8 to TRBJ1-1; 9 nucleotides agree with TRBD1. This CDR3 contains 15 residues. Germline V lookup: CDR1 SGHVS, CDR2 FQNEAQ. V was clipped by 7 bases and J by 6 bases; unmatched bases: 12. In DNA, the CDR3 is TGTGCCAGCACCCTCCTCCGGGACAGGGTGGCTGAAGCTTTCTTT. Encoded protein: CASTLLRDRVAEAFF.

This chain links TRBV5-1 with TRBJ2-3, with D tentatively TRBD2 (6 bases). Germline loops: CDR1 SGHRS, CDR2 YFSETQ. V was cut by 4 bases and J by 1 base, with 13 bases left in between. The CDR3 has 15 amino acids. CDR3 in amino acids: CASSLRDFRTDTQYF. In DNA, the CDR3 is TGCGCCAGCAGCCTCCGGGACTTCCGCACAGATACGCAGTATTTT.

In this sample, this clonotype turned up many times. The chain recombines TRBV7-2 with TRBJ2-3, with 11 bases identical to TRBD2. This CDR3 comprises 17 residues. Trimming at V came to 4 bases and at J to 5 bases, leaving 11 bases not matched to a gene. Looked up from germline, CDR1 is SGHTA and CDR2 is FQGNSA. The CDR3, as DNA: TGTGCCAGCAGCTATTCACTAGCGGGGGATCGTCAAGATACGCAGTATTTT. Translated, it gives CASSYSLAGDRQDTQYF.

The V and J genes are TRBV7-8 and TRBJ2-1; D gene uncertain. Between the trimmed V and J ends, which lost 2 bases and 5 bases, there was a span of 10 bases. Germline V gene sequence: CDR1 SGHVS, CDR2 FQNEAQ. This CDR3 contains 14 residues. In DNA form, the CDR3 reads TGTGCCAGCAGCTTAATCGGCCGGGACAATGAGCAGTTCTTC. This gives the protein CASSLIGRDNEQFF. The complete variable domain, with remaining parts taken from reference TRBV7-8 and TRBJ2-1, reads GAGVSQSPRYKVAKRGQDVALRCDPISGHVSLFWYQQALGQGPEFLTYFQNEAQLDKSGLPSDRFFAERPEGSVSTLKIQRTQQEDSAVYLCASSLIGRDNEQFFGPGTRLTVL.

This clonotype has ten or more counts. The V gene is TRBV27, the J gene TRBJ1-5; a weak D match, TRBD1 (5 bases). With 10 bases removed from V and 5 bases from J, the gap between germline ends came to 18 bases. This CDR3 region has 14 residues. Germline V CDR1 and CDR2: MNHEY, SMNVEV (reference sequence). The chain's CDR3 is CATQAGAGDQPQHF. CDR3 in DNA: TGTGCCACCCAGGCCGGGGCCGGAGATCAGCCCCAGCATTTT.

This clonotype has only a few counts. This chain uses TRBV7-2 with TRBJ2-5; TRBD2 matches 7 bases. Germline trimming cut 2 bases from V and 0 bases from J; bases unmatched to any gene: 3. This CDR3 spans 15 amino acids. The V gene's germline CDR1 is SGHTA and CDR2 FQGNSA. The CDR3 coding sequence is TGTGCCAGCAGCTTATCAGCGGGGTACCAAGAGACCCAGTACTTC. It codes for CASSLSAGYQETQYF.

The chain has TRBV20-1 and TRBJ2-1; D is perhaps TRBD1 (5 bases). V was pared by 6 bases and J by 2 bases, with 17 bases between. The CDR3 is 15 residues long. The germline V gene has CDR1 DFQATT and CDR2 SNEGSKA (reference sequence). This CDR3 is CSANSQTEPYNEQFF. The CDR3 DNA follows: TGCAGTGCAAACTCACAGACAGAACCCTACAATGAGCAGTTCTTC.

Ten or more counts support this clonotype. The gene calls are TRBV20-1 and TRBJ2-3; tentative D call: TRBD2 (7 bases). V was pared by 5 bases and J by 2 bases, with 17 bases between. Germline V gene lookup returns CDR1 DFQATT and CDR2 SNEGSKA (reference sequence). The CDR3 runs to 15 residues. CDR3 sequence (DNA): TGCAGTGCTCAGGGGACGGGGGGATACACAGATACGCAGTATTTT. Translating it yields CSAQGTGGYTDTQYF.

This clonotype has ten or more counts. The chain has TRBV10-3 and TRBJ1-2; D uncertain. The V end was cut by 4 bases, the J end by 4 bases, with 10 bases between. From germline, CDR1 is ENHRY and CDR2 SYGVKD. The CDR3 runs 13 residues. In nucleotides, the CDR3 is TGTGCCATCAGTGTAGGTACGGTCTATGGCTACACCTTC. Its translation: CAISVGTVYGYTF.

This clonotype came up many times. The J gene is TRBJ2-1, the V gene TRBV12-3 or TRBV12-4, with 9 bases lining up with TRBD2. V lost 6 bases to trimming and J lost 3 bases; unmatched junction nucleotides: 6. The CDR3 spans 15 residues. The CDR3 spells CASSLAGLVYNEQFF. In DNA form, the CDR3 reads TGTGCCAGCAGCCTAGCGGGGCTCGTCTACAATGAGCAGTTCTTC.

This clonotype was counted a single time. A much more abundant neighbour one base away suggests this may be a read error. The CDR3 region is CAISARLQPQHF. Written as DNA, the CDR3 is TGTGCCATCAGTGCAAGGCTTCAGCCCCAGCATTTT. The V and J genes are TRBV10-3 and TRBJ1-5; D gene uncertain. Germline V gene lookup returns CDR1 ENHRY and CDR2 SYGVKD. The CDR3 is made up of 12 amino acids. V lost 4 bases to trimming and J lost 6 bases, with 7 bases between them.

This chain uses TRBV12-5 with TRBJ1-1; perhaps TRBD1 as D (5 bases). The CDR3 runs 15 residues. The germline V and J ends were trimmed by 5 bases and 0 bases, with 13 bases remaining between them. CDR1 and CDR2 from the germline V gene are LGHNT and FRNRAP. CDR3 sequence (DNA): TGTGCTAGTGGTCTAGGAGGGGAGATGAACACTGAAGCTTTCTTT. Protein: CASGLGGEMNTEAFF.

This clonotype was counted at least ten times. V is TRBV7-2 and J is TRBJ1-4; TRBD1 is a possible D gene (6 bases). The CDR3 contains 13 residues. CDR1 SGHTA and CDR2 FQGNSA come from the germline V gene. Deletions cut 2 bases from V and 14 bases from J, with 15 bases between. This CDR3 is CASSLSKGGELFF. The CDR3 DNA reads as TGTGCCAGCAGCTTAAGCAAAGGGGGAGAGCTGTTTTTT.